The TCR beta chain under discussion was sequenced for a study of T cell responses to AZD1222 COVID-19 vaccine. Profiling relied on immunoSEQ multiplex PCR, and the TCRdb table lists in-frame clones only, not all of them. The sample holds 130,000 or so clones, over 90% seen once. Study results and limitations: Clonal diversity was possibly underestimated, and white British individuals and females predominated among donors.

As regards this clone: The antigen is undetermined.

The V and J ends lost 7 bases and 11 bases, in that order; junction bases with no gene match: 10. This CDR3 is 11 amino acids long. CDR1 and CDR2 (germline): GTSNPN, SVGIG (reference sequence). The source material was peripheral blood, sampled on day 0 of AZD1222 vaccination. The source is an adult in good health. V gene TRBV30 combines with J gene TRBJ1-1; the match to TRBD1 covers 7 bases. CDR3 coding DNA: TGTGCCTTAAAGGGGGCTGGTGAGGCTTTCTTT. Translation gives CALKGAGEAFF.